The present TCR beta chain was sequenced within a study of identical twins. Via MiXCR, TCRdb re-called the 5' RACE reads, giving one row per CDR3 protein. The sample consists of 200,000 to 250,000 distinct CDR3 sequences, about 14% of them appearing once. Germline assignment: CDR1 DFQATT and CDR2 SNEGSKA (reference sequence). CDR3 length equals 16 residues. V was cut by 3 bases and J by 3 bases, with 20 bases left in between. At least ten counts were recorded for this clonotype. The chain uses TRBV20-1 and TRBJ1-2; D is perhaps TRBD1 (6 bases). The receptor was isolated from a woman aged 18-30 years in good health. The specimen sequenced was memory (CD45RO+) T cells sorted from blood. Here the CDR3 reads CSARDPRRGRDYGYTF. The CDR3 DNA reads as TGCAGTGCTAGGGACCCTCGGCGGGGGCGCGACTATGGCTACACCTTC.